These 26 T cell receptor beta chains originate from one sample sequenced in a study of CD8 T cells in Susac syndrome. Random hexamers were used to reverse transcribe an amount of roughly 0.45 to 1 ug RNA. TCRdb independently ran MiXCR on the immunoSEQ multiplex PCR reads; one entry per CDR3 protein. The repertoire holds over 140,000 distinct CDR3 sequences, with approximately 95% as singletons. The source material was CD4+ T cells from PBMCs. Receptor source: a human donor with Susac syndrome.

The rearrangement joins TRBV29-1 to TRBJ2-7, with a possible D match to TRBD2 (5 bases). CDR1 and CDR2 (germline): SQVTM, ANQGSEA. The CDR3 is made up of 11 amino acids. The V end lost 4 bases, the J end lost 9 bases, and 13 bases lay between the germline ends. The CDR3 reads CSVAEVGVQYF. As DNA, the CDR3 is TGCAGCGTTGCGGAGGTTGGTGTGCAGTACTTC.

Here the CDR3 DNA reads TGTGCCTGGAGCCCGACAGGGTTAGGTTCGGGGGCCAACGTCCTGACTTTC. Translation: CAWSPTGLGSGANVLTF. This sequence joins TRBV30 and TRBJ2-6, with 7 bases lining up with TRBD1. CDR1 is GTSNPN and CDR2 is SVGIG in the germline V gene (reference sequence). V gave up 3 bases and J gave up 4 bases; unmatched junction bases: 12. This CDR3 region has 17 residues.

CDR3 nucleotide sequence: TGTGCCTGGAGTGTCGGGACGGGAAACCAAGAGACCCAGTACTTC. As protein: CAWSVGTGNQETQYF. V gene TRBV30 combines with J gene TRBJ2-5; the D call may be TRBD1 or TRBD2 (5 bases each). The CDR3 contains 15 residues. Looked up from germline, CDR1 is GTSNPN and CDR2 is SVGIG (reference sequence). V dropped 0 bases and J dropped 0 bases, with 11 bases sitting between them.

V usage is TRBV18 and J usage is TRBJ2-5, with D possibly TRBD1 on 5 matching bases. Germline V gene sequence: CDR1 KGHSH, CDR2 LQKENI. The CDR3 sequence is 16 residues long. The V and J ends lost 2 bases and 1 base respectively, with 14 bases between them. The CDR3 reads CASSPSTTAPQETQYF. CDR3 coding DNA: TGTGCCAGCTCACCATCCACGACAGCACCCCAAGAGACCCAGTACTTC.

This chain joins TRBV4-1 and TRBJ1-5; maybe TRBD1 (5 bases). The germline V and J ends were trimmed by 3 bases and 4 bases, with 13 bases remaining between them. This CDR3 region has 15 residues. Per the germline V gene, CDR1 is MGHRA and CDR2 is YSYEKL. The CDR3 here is CASSQTGTVNQPQHF. The CDR3 bases are TGCGCCAGCAGCCAGACCGGGACGGTGAATCAGCCCCAGCATTTT.

The chain recombines TRBV20-1 with TRBJ2-3; 12 bases map to TRBD2. The CDR3 has 15 residues. V gave up 5 bases and J gave up 6 bases; unmatched junction bases: 9. Per the germline V gene, CDR1 is DFQATT and CDR2 is SNEGSKA (reference sequence). CDR3 amino acids: CSAPPSGRAGDTQYF. CDR3 in DNA: TGCAGTGCTCCCCCTAGCGGGAGGGCGGGGGATACGCAGTATTTT.

The J gene is TRBJ1-2, the V gene TRBV12-3 or TRBV12-4; 7 positions agree with TRBD1. J lost 4 bases, V lost 5 bases, and 10 bases had no gene match. The CDR3 is made up of 15 amino acids. The CDR3 DNA sequence: TGTGCCAGCAGTCCTCAAACGGGACAGATCTATGGCTACACCTTC. Protein product: CASSPQTGQIYGYTF.

V gene TRBV20-1 combines with J gene TRBJ2-5; the D gene is possibly TRBD2 (5 bases). V gave up 7 bases and J gave up 5 bases, with 17 bases separating them. The germline V gene encodes CDR1 DFQATT and CDR2 SNEGSKA (reference sequence). The CDR3 totals 13 residues. CDR3 sequence: CSGVVTSGETQYF. The CDR3 nucleotides are TGCAGTGGCGTGGTGACTTCGGGGGAGACCCAGTACTTC.

This rearrangement joins TRBV7-2 to TRBJ2-3; 8 bases align to TRBD2. The germline CDR1 and CDR2 sequences are SGHTA and FQGNSA. V gave up 5 bases and J gave up 4 bases; unmatched junction bases: 8. CDR3 length: 15 amino acids. The CDR3 loop reads CASSPGGGRADTQYF. CDR3 in DNA: TGTGCCAGCAGCCCCGGGGGGGGGAGGGCAGATACGCAGTATTTT.

The V gene is TRBV20-1, the J gene TRBJ2-5; possibly TRBD1 for D (6 bases). This CDR3 region has 15 residues. V was trimmed by 0 bases and J by 4 bases, leaving 15 bases between them. Germline CDR1 is DFQATT and CDR2 is SNEGSKA (reference sequence). CDR3 protein: CSARDLGRQVETQYF. The CDR3 DNA follows: TGCAGTGCTAGAGATCTCGGGCGACAGGTAGAGACCCAGTACTTC.

This clonotype was observed at least ten times. This chain connects TRBV7-2 to TRBJ2-5; D is perhaps TRBD1 (5 bases). V was trimmed by 1 base and J by 6 bases, leaving 9 bases between them. Per germline, CDR1 SGHTA and CDR2 FQGNSA. There are 13 residues in the CDR3. As DNA, the CDR3 is TGTGCCAGCAGCTTAGGGCAGGGCCAGACCCAGTACTTC. Residues: CASSLGQGQTQYF.

The V gene is TRBV12-3 or TRBV12-4, the J gene TRBJ2-2; D is ambiguous. The CDR3 runs to 12 residues. V was clipped by 5 bases and J by 4 bases, with 5 bases between them. The CDR3 sequence: CASSRTTGELFF. For the CDR3, the DNA is TGTGCCAGCAGTCGGACCACCGGGGAGCTGTTTTTT.

Comment on this clonotype: A read error may produce the germline difference seen at one junction end. V gene TRBV7-7 combines with J gene TRBJ2-3, with a tentative D call TRBD2 (5 bases). The CDR3 covers 16 residues. Germline CDR1 SSHAT, CDR2 FNYEAQ (reference sequence). The CDR3 DNA sequence: TGTGCTAGCAGCTACCAGCGGAGCCCTAGCACAGATACGCAGTATTTT. Amino acids: CASSYQRSPSTDTQYF.

This sequence joins TRBV28 and TRBJ2-1, with 8 bases aligning to TRBD2. The CDR3 covers 15 residues. The V gene end was trimmed by 7 bases and the J gene end by 6 bases; junction bases not matched to a gene: 11. Germline CDR1 reads MDHEN; CDR2 reads SYDVKM. The CDR3 nucleotides read TGTGCCAGCAAAGACGGGACTAGAGGGCGCAATGAGCAGTTCTTC. As protein: CASKDGTRGRNEQFF.

This chain connects TRBV18 to TRBJ1-5; D not resolved. V lost 2 bases and J 3 bases, leaving 8 bases between the germline ends. This CDR3 has 14 amino acids. Germline CDR1 reads KGHSH; CDR2 reads LQKENI. The CDR3 protein is CASSPFADNQPQHF. In DNA form, the CDR3 reads TGTGCCAGCTCACCATTCGCCGACAATCAGCCCCAGCATTTT.

The chain links TRBV29-1 to TRBJ2-1; maybe TRBD1 (6 bases). Trimming took 3 bases from V and 3 from J, leaving 18 bases between them. The CDR3 runs to 16 residues. Germline values: CDR1 SQVTM, CDR2 ANQGSEA. The CDR3 DNA reads as TGCAGCGTTGACGCCTCCTGGGACAAGCTCTACAATGAGCAGTTCTTC. Its protein product is CSVDASWDKLYNEQFF.

The chain carries TRBV5-4 and TRBJ2-1; the D gene is possibly TRBD2 (7 bases). This CDR3 contains 17 residues. V was trimmed by 7 bases and J by 1 base, leaving 21 bases between them. Looked up from germline, CDR1 is SGHNT and CDR2 is YYREEE (reference sequence). The CDR3 DNA follows: TGTGCCAGCTCCAAGGTTCGGGGGGCTAGGTCCTACAATGAGCAGTTCTTC. It codes for CASSKVRGARSYNEQFF.

The J gene is TRBJ2-7, the V gene TRBV20-1, with 13 bases fitting TRBD2. With 6 bases clipped from V and 0 bases from J, the junction kept 8 bases outside the gene matches. Germline CDR1 and CDR2: DFQATT and SNEGSKA (reference sequence). This CDR3 is 16 amino acids long. CDR3 sequence (DNA): TGCAGTGCCACACTAGCGGGAGGGCCGGGCTCCTACGAGCAGTACTTC. Residues: CSATLAGGPGSYEQYF.

The DNA of the CDR3 is TGTGCCAGCAGCTATGTCGGGAGCTCCTACAATGAGCAGTTCTTC. Translating it yields CASSYVGSSYNEQFF. The genes are TRBV6-5 and TRBJ2-1; D is possibly TRBD2 (6 bases). CDR3 size: 15 residues. Looked up from germline, CDR1 is MNHEY and CDR2 is SVGAGI. With 6 bases removed from V and 0 bases from J, the gap between germline ends came to 12 bases.

The chain uses TRBV28 and TRBJ1-5; 9 nucleotides align to TRBD1. CDR1 is MDHEN and CDR2 is SYDVKM in the germline V gene. CDR3 length equals 15 residues. Trimming cost V 4 bases and J 5 bases; bases outside gene matches: 6. The CDR3 protein is CASSSLTGGHQPQHF. CDR3 bases: TGTGCCAGCAGTTCCCTGACAGGGGGTCATCAGCCCCAGCATTTT.

J is TRBJ2-3 and V is TRBV4-1, with 7 bases aligning to TRBD1. The CDR3 consists of 16 residues. The germline gives CDR1 MGHRA, CDR2 YSYEKL. V was pared by 1 base and J by 1 base, with 5 bases of the junction left unmatched. The CDR3 loop is CASSQVSGQGTDTQYF. The DNA of the CDR3 is TGCGCCAGCAGCCAAGTTTCCGGACAGGGCACAGATACGCAGTATTTT.

This chain links TRBV29-1 with TRBJ1-1, with D maybe TRBD1 (5 bases). This CDR3 has 10 residues. Germline CDR1 SQVTM, CDR2 ANQGSEA. V lost 6 bases and J 5 bases, leaving 7 bases between the germline ends. CDR3 region: CSVGVTEAFF. The DNA of the CDR3 is TGCAGCGTAGGGGTTACTGAAGCTTTCTTT. Full variable domain (rest looked up from reference TRBV29-1 and TRBJ1-1): SAVISQKPSRDICQRGTSLTIQCQVDSQVTMMFWYRQQPGQSLTLIATANQGSEATYESGFVIDKFPISRPNLTFSTLTVSNMSPEDSSIYLCSVGVTEAFFGQGTRLTVV.

The chain joins TRBV30 to TRBJ2-3; tentative D call: TRBD1 (5 bases). V was shortened by 5 bases and J by 4 bases, with 10 bases between the two germline ends. This CDR3 contains 12 residues. CDR1 and CDR2 from the germline V gene are GTSNPN and SVGIG (reference sequence). The CDR3 nucleotides are TGTGCCTGGGGTAAAGGGGCAGATACGCAGTATTTT. Its protein is CAWGKGADTQYF.

The chain is built from TRBV28 and TRBJ1-4, with TRBD1 as a possible D gene (5 bases). Germline V lookup: CDR1 MDHEN, CDR2 SYDVKM. Between the trimmed V and J ends, which lost 1 base and 0 bases, there was a span of 9 bases. The CDR3 sequence is 16 residues long. The CDR3, as DNA: TGTGCCAGCAGTTTATCGGGGGGAGCAACTAATGAAAAACTGTTTTTT. It codes for CASSLSGGATNEKLFF.

In DNA, the CDR3 is TGTGCCACCAGCAGATCCAGGGATCAGCCCCAGCATTTT. Amino acid sequence: CATSRSRDQPQHF. J is TRBJ1-5 and V is TRBV15; weak D call: TRBD1 (5 bases). The CDR3 totals 13 residues. The germline V gene has CDR1 LNHNV and CDR2 YYDKDF (reference sequence). Between the trimmed V and J ends, which lost 2 bases and 5 bases, there was a span of 7 bases.

The chain is built from TRBV20-1 and TRBJ1-5; the match to TRBD1 covers 10 bases. V dropped 6 bases and J dropped 2; count of bases not matched to a gene: 1. The CDR3 is 13 residues long. Germline CDR1 reads DFQATT; CDR2 reads SNEGSKA (reference sequence). The CDR3 region has the DNA TGCAGTGCCGGGACAGGGGGCAATCAGCCCCAGCATTTT. Translating it yields CSAGTGGNQPQHF.